The T cell receptor (beta chain) under discussion was sequenced for a study of cytomegalovirus exposure and HLA in healthy donors. Study at large: Later analysis reported that the approximately 120 validation repertoires shared the platform of the 650 to 700 first-cohort repertoires. Study-wide results and limits: Three CMV-associated chains were confirmed in vitro to be specific for CMV antigens. According to the study, 180 or so TCR beta chains were cytomegalovirus-associated.

Profiled with immunoSEQ multiplex PCR; TCRdb holds only in-frame clones, not every one. The sample records over 100,000 clones, roughly 90% being singletons. These donors were members of the roughly 130-subject validation cohort, a group separate from the approximately 640-subject first cohort. About this clone itself: No antigen is known for it.

The germline V and J ends were trimmed by 6 bases and 14 bases, with 14 bases remaining between them. The V gene's germline CDR1 is MNHEY and CDR2 SMNVEV (reference sequence). The CDR3 is 12 amino acids. This chain uses TRBV27 with TRBJ1-6; no clear D gene. Source material: PBMCs. This clonotype was obtained from a young woman in good health and CMV-seropositive. The CDR3 spells CASSPLTGALHF. The CDR3 coding sequence is TGTGCCAGCAGCCCTCTGACCGGAGCCCTCCACTTT.